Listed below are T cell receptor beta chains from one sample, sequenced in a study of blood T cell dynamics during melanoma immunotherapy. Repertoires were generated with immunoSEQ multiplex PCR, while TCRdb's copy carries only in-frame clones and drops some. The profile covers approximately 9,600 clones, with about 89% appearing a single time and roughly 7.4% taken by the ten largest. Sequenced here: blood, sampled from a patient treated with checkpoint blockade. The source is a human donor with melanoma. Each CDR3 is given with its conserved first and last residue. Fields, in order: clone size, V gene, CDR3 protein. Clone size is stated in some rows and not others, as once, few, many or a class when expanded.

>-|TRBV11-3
CASSSRSHKANNEQFF
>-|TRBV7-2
CASSTGLPGGNTIYF
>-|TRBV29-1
CSVDRGLSGNTIYF
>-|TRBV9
CASSVGTVNTGELFF
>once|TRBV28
CASSRGVGAKNIQYF
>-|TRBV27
CASSLSGLGGDLNYGYTF
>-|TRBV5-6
CASSTVGGNTIYF
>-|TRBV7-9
CASRAGQGAGYTF
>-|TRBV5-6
CASTTGQSIYEQYF
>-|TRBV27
CASSNRGPYEQYF
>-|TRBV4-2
CASSQDSSPLHF
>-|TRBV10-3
CAISDRVATGAYEQYF
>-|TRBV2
CASSESGDTQYF
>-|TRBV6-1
CASSEDRVDEKLFF
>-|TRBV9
CASSNQTYEQYF
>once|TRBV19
CASSRGGAISEQYF
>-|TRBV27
CASKKGANANTGELFF
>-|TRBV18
CASSPLPGTSGRDSADTQYF
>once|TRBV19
CASSISQGSYQPQHF
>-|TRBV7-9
CASSSTIAGGPGYNEQFF
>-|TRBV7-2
CASSLGLAGQLAKNIQYF
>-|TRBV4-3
CASSQDPSATQYF
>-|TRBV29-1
CSVRGTVPPYEQYF
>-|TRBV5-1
CASSLGQGAEKLFF
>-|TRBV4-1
CVSSQEIQATNTEAFF
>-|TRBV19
CASRGYQETQYF